The TCR beta chain described here comes from a study of neurological immune-mediated disorders. Study information: The multiple sclerosis group of roughly 35 included 31 relapsing-remitting and 3 secondary progressive patients.

The cDNA came from 5'RACE with 10-nucleotide random UMIs. The yield of each sequencing run was over 170 million TCR-beta sequences from 15-18 subjects. TCRdb re-called the 5' RACE reads with MiXCR, one entry per CDR3 protein. The table includes about 50,000 distinct CDR3 sequences, less than 4% detected once. The table lists this clonotype with many counts. This CDR3 has 16 residues. With V trimmed by 3 bases and J by 4 bases, 2 bases remained unmatched. The rearrangement joins TRBV12-3 or TRBV12-4 to TRBJ2-5, with TRBD2 matching over 16 bases. Sequencing was carried out using PBMCs. The clonotype was recovered from a woman in her forties or fifties with multiple sclerosis. This CDR3 is CASSFGTSGGAETQYF. CDR3 nucleotide sequence: TGTGCCAGCAGTTTTGGGACTAGCGGGGGGGCAGAGACCCAGTACTTC.